A selection of T cell receptor beta chains follows, all from one sample in a study of Ad26.COV2.S vaccination and SARS-CoV-2 variants. The protocol was immunoSEQ multiplex PCR, while the TCRdb copy is restricted to in-frame clones and leaves out a portion. The table lists some 480,000 clones, approximately 88% of them singletons, with about 13% in the top ten. The specimen was peripheral blood, collected in a trial of Ad26.COV2.S vaccine versus placebo. The receptors shown here come from a person between 18 and 65 years old who received the Ad26.COV2.S COVID-19 vaccine or a placebo. Each CDR3 is given with its conserved first and last residue. D genes are given only for firm matches. Clone size is shown for a subset of rows, as once, few, many or a class of expanded clone.

abundance: NA; v_gene: TRBV4-1; d_gene: NA; j_gene: TRBJ1-1; CDR3aa: CASSQVIRGSIDGTEAFF; CDR3nt: TGCGCCAGCAGCCAAGTCATCAGGGGAAGTATAGATGGCACTGAAGCTTTCTTT
abundance: NA; v_gene: TRBV5-1; d_gene: NA; j_gene: TRBJ1-2; CDR3aa: CASSPGTVYGYTF; CDR3nt: TGCGCCAGCAGCCCGGGGACGGTCTATGGCTACACCTTC
abundance: NA; v_gene: TRBV6-1; d_gene: TRBD2; j_gene: TRBJ2-5; CDR3aa: CASSVKVAGGGAETQYF; CDR3nt: TGTGCCAGCAGTGTAAAGGTAGCGGGAGGTGGGGCAGAGACCCAGTACTTC
abundance: NA; v_gene: TRBV5-8; d_gene: NA; j_gene: TRBJ2-1; CDR3aa: CASSLRGNDYNEQFF; CDR3nt: TGTGCCAGCAGCTTGCGGGGGAACGACTACAATGAGCAGTTCTTC
abundance: NA; v_gene: TRBV27; d_gene: NA; j_gene: TRBJ2-2; CDR3aa: CASYGSYTGELFF; CDR3nt: TGTGCCAGCTATGGGAGTTATACCGGGGAGCTGTTTTTT
abundance: NA; v_gene: TRBV6-6; d_gene: NA; j_gene: TRBJ1-4; CDR3aa: CATNRNYEKLFF; CDR3nt: TGTGCCACCAATAGAAATTATGAAAAACTGTTTTTT
abundance: once; v_gene: TRBV4-1; d_gene: NA; j_gene: TRBJ1-6; CDR3aa: CASSQDSRWPYNSPLHF; CDR3nt: TGCGCCAGCAGCCAGGATTCCCGCTGGCCGTATAATTCACCCCTCCACTTT
abundance: once; v_gene: TRBV18; d_gene: TRBD1; j_gene: TRBJ2-1; CDR3aa: CASSLDRGPDEQFF; CDR3nt: TGTGCCAGCTCACTTGACAGGGGTCCGGATGAGCAGTTCTTC
abundance: NA; v_gene: TRBV3-1/TRBV3-2; d_gene: TRBD2; j_gene: TRBJ2-3; CDR3aa: CASSHERERTDTQYF; CDR3nt: TGTGCCAGCAGCCACGAGCGGGAGCGCACAGATACGCAGTATTTT
abundance: NA; v_gene: TRBV7-9; d_gene: TRBD1; j_gene: TRBJ2-2; CDR3aa: CASSLASGGPGELFF; CDR3nt: TGTGCCAGCAGCTTAGCGTCAGGGGGCCCCGGGGAGCTGTTTTTT
abundance: NA; v_gene: TRBV9; d_gene: NA; j_gene: TRBJ1-2; CDR3aa: CASSPAGGYGYTF; CDR3nt: TGTGCCAGCAGCCCTGCAGGCGGCTATGGCTACACCTTC
abundance: NA; v_gene: TRBV4-2; d_gene: TRBD2; j_gene: TRBJ2-1; CDR3aa: CASSQPTSGGNEQFF; CDR3nt: TGTGCCAGCAGCCAACCGACTAGCGGGGGCAATGAGCAGTTCTTC
abundance: NA; v_gene: TRBV18; d_gene: NA; j_gene: TRBJ2-7; CDR3aa: CASSQLVVGPGEQYF; CDR3nt: TGTGCCAGCTCACAACTCGTGGTCGGGCCGGGGGAGCAGTACTTC
abundance: few; v_gene: TRBV20-1; d_gene: NA; j_gene: TRBJ1-1; CDR3aa: CSARGARSAFF; CDR3nt: TGCAGTGCCAGAGGGGCAAGATCAGCTTTCTTT
abundance: NA; v_gene: TRBV7-2; d_gene: NA; j_gene: TRBJ2-3; CDR3aa: CASSLIPVLSKTDTQYF; CDR3nt: TGTGCCAGCAGCTTAATTCCAGTCCTTAGTAAAACAGATACGCAGTATTTT
abundance: NA; v_gene: TRBV19; d_gene: NA; j_gene: TRBJ1-1; CDR3aa: CASSVGPLYKNTEAFF; CDR3nt: TGTGCCAGTAGTGTGGGCCCCCTCTATAAGAACACTGAAGCTTTCTTT
abundance: few; v_gene: TRBV9; d_gene: TRBD1; j_gene: TRBJ1-6; CDR3aa: CASSGTQGANSPLHF; CDR3nt: TGTGCCAGCAGCGGCACCCAGGGGGCGAATTCACCCCTCCACTTT
abundance: many; v_gene: TRBV19; d_gene: TRBD2; j_gene: TRBJ2-2; CDR3aa: CASTTSSGRGTGELFF; CDR3nt: TGTGCCAGTACTACCTCAAGCGGGAGAGGCACCGGGGAGCTGTTTTTT
abundance: NA; v_gene: TRBV7-9; d_gene: NA; j_gene: TRBJ1-1; CDR3aa: CASTRRGAGWGTEAFF; CDR3nt: TGTGCCAGCACCCGGAGGGGGGCAGGGTGGGGCACTGAAGCTTTCTTT
abundance: NA; v_gene: TRBV3-1/TRBV3-2; d_gene: NA; j_gene: TRBJ1-2; CDR3aa: CASSQDSRGNYGYTF; CDR3nt: TGTGCCAGCAGCCAAGATAGCAGGGGAAACTATGGCTACACCTTC
abundance: once; v_gene: TRBV3-1/TRBV3-2; d_gene: NA; j_gene: TRBJ1-3; CDR3aa: CASSQAKGRSGNTIYF; CDR3nt: TGTGCCAGCAGCCAAGCCAAGGGGCGGTCGGGAAACACCATATATTTT
abundance: NA; v_gene: TRBV10-1; d_gene: TRBD2; j_gene: TRBJ2-3; CDR3aa: CATSISREGSDTQYF; CDR3nt: TGCGCCACCTCCATTAGTCGGGAGGGCTCAGATACGCAGTATTTT
abundance: NA; v_gene: TRBV27; d_gene: TRBD1; j_gene: TRBJ1-2; CDR3aa: CASSSILSPGQGAGGYTF; CDR3nt: TGTGCCAGCAGTTCGATACTCTCCCCGGGACAGGGGGCCGGAGGCTACACCTTC
abundance: NA; v_gene: TRBV28; d_gene: NA; j_gene: TRBJ2-7; CDR3aa: CASSLDQSSYEQYF; CDR3nt: TGTGCCAGCAGTCTAGACCAGAGCTCCTACGAGCAGTACTTC
abundance: NA; v_gene: TRBV9; d_gene: NA; j_gene: TRBJ1-1; CDR3aa: CASSVVTGNTEAFF; CDR3nt: TGTGCCAGCAGCGTAGTCACGGGGAACACTGAAGCTTTCTTT
abundance: once; v_gene: TRBV6-5; d_gene: TRBD1; j_gene: TRBJ1-1; CDR3aa: CASRRTGGTEAFF; CDR3nt: TGTGCCAGCAGAAGAACAGGGGGCACTGAAGCTTTCTTT
abundance: NA; v_gene: TRBV30; d_gene: NA; j_gene: TRBJ1-1; CDR3aa: CAWSDKIRLGRIF; CDR3nt: TGTGCCTGGAGTGACAAGATCCGACTCGGCCGGATCTTT
abundance: NA; v_gene: TRBV7-2; d_gene: NA; j_gene: TRBJ1-2; CDR3aa: CASSSFYGYTF; CDR3nt: TGTGCCAGCAGCTCATTCTATGGCTACACCTTC
abundance: NA; v_gene: TRBV7-6; d_gene: NA; j_gene: TRBJ2-7; CDR3aa: CASSPRVYEQYF; CDR3nt: TGTGCCAGCAGCCCCCGCGTCTACGAGCAGTACTTC
abundance: NA; v_gene: TRBV4-3; d_gene: NA; j_gene: TRBJ2-1; CDR3aa: CASSLRVPGLGNNEQFF; CDR3nt: TGCGCCAGCAGCCTAAGAGTCCCGGGTCTTGGGAACAATGAGCAGTTCTTC
abundance: NA; v_gene: TRBV27; d_gene: TRBD2; j_gene: TRBJ2-1; CDR3aa: CASSLVSGNVNEQFF; CDR3nt: TGTGCCAGCAGTTTGGTTAGCGGGAACGTCAATGAGCAGTTCTTC
abundance: once; v_gene: TRBV30; d_gene: NA; j_gene: TRBJ2-7; CDR3aa: CAWSAAGYEQYF; CDR3nt: TGTGCCTGGAGTGCCGCGGGGTACGAGCAGTACTTC
abundance: NA; v_gene: TRBV28; d_gene: TRBD1; j_gene: TRBJ1-5; CDR3aa: CASSYPDRGYQPQHF; CDR3nt: TGTGCCAGCAGTTACCCCGACAGGGGCTATCAGCCCCAGCATTTT
abundance: NA; v_gene: TRBV18; d_gene: NA; j_gene: TRBJ1-5; CDR3aa: CASSPLGTRGQPQHF; CDR3nt: TGTGCCAGCTCACCCCTGGGGACAAGGGGTCAGCCCCAGCATTTT
abundance: NA; v_gene: TRBV27; d_gene: NA; j_gene: TRBJ2-1; CDR3aa: CASRQGWTQRASSYNEQFF; CDR3nt: TGTGCCAGCAGGCAGGGGTGGACTCAGCGGGCCAGCTCCTACAATGAGCAGTTCTTC
abundance: NA; v_gene: TRBV24-1; d_gene: NA; j_gene: TRBJ2-7; CDR3aa: CATSDLNRERGLYEQYF; CDR3nt: TGTGCCACCAGTGATTTGAATCGGGAGCGAGGACTCTACGAGCAGTACTTC
abundance: NA; v_gene: TRBV6-1; d_gene: TRBD2; j_gene: TRBJ2-5; CDR3aa: CASSELAGVSETQYF; CDR3nt: TGTGCCAGCAGTGAACTAGCGGGAGTGTCGGAGACCCAGTACTTC
abundance: NA; v_gene: TRBV7-2; d_gene: NA; j_gene: TRBJ1-2; CDR3aa: CASSLGYSGGNGYTF; CDR3nt: TGTGCCAGCAGCTTAGGATACTCCGGGGGTAACGGCTACACCTTC
abundance: NA; v_gene: TRBV19; d_gene: NA; j_gene: TRBJ2-5; CDR3aa: CASSMWGGGRETQYF; CDR3nt: TGTGCCAGTAGTATGTGGGGTGGGGGCAGGGAGACCCAGTACTTC
abundance: NA; v_gene: TRBV6-4; d_gene: NA; j_gene: TRBJ1-2; CDR3aa: CASSEMLGGGYTF; CDR3nt: TGTGCCAGCAGTGAAATGCTTGGGGGTGGCTACACCTTC
abundance: once; v_gene: TRBV5-3; d_gene: NA; j_gene: TRBJ1-6; CDR3aa: CASCLRGSPLHF; CDR3nt: TGTGCCAGTTGTCTCCGGGGTTCACCCCTCCACTTT
abundance: once; v_gene: TRBV13; d_gene: NA; j_gene: TRBJ1-5; CDR3aa: CASSLGRGGVQPQHF; CDR3nt: TGTGCCAGCAGCTTAGGCCGGGGGGGTGTTCAGCCCCAGCATTTT
abundance: NA; v_gene: TRBV25-1; d_gene: TRBD2; j_gene: TRBJ2-5; CDR3aa: CASSEPTSERETQYF; CDR3nt: TGTGCCAGCAGTGAGCCGACTAGCGAGAGGGAGACCCAGTACTTC
abundance: once; v_gene: TRBV5-6; d_gene: TRBD1; j_gene: TRBJ2-5; CDR3aa: CASSLATGDRIRPQETQYF; CDR3nt: TGTGCCAGCAGCTTGGCGACAGGGGATAGGATTCGGCCCCAAGAGACCCAGTACTTC